Presented here are 29 T cell receptor beta chains from one specimen sequenced in a study of cytomegalovirus exposure and HLA in healthy donors. Generated by immunoSEQ multiplex PCR, the TCRdb table keeps only in-frame clones and is missing some. Found here are some 160,000 clones, 88% of them singletons; the top ten hold about 3%. The sequencing sample was made of PBMCs. These receptors all come from a man in his late teens or twenties in good health and CMV-seronegative.

This chain connects TRBV5-4 to TRBJ2-1; 7 nucleotides match TRBD2. This CDR3 is built from 16 residues. Germline trimming cut 0 bases from V and 3 bases from J; bases unmatched to any gene: 6. Germline V gene sequence: CDR1 SGHNT, CDR2 YYREEE (reference sequence). The CDR3, as DNA: TGTGCCAGCAGCTTGGTAGGATCGGGGGGCTACAATGAGCAGTTCTTC. Protein product: CASSLVGSGGYNEQFF.

The gene calls are TRBV18 and TRBJ1-2; D gene ambiguous. This CDR3 region has 11 residues. Germline loops: CDR1 KGHSH, CDR2 LQKENI. Trimming removed 2 bases at V and 8 bases at J, with 6 bases between. The CDR3: CASSPGSGYTF. For the CDR3, the DNA is TGTGCCAGCTCACCAGGGAGCGGCTACACCTTC. The full variable domain, in which reference TRBV18 and TRBJ1-2 provide the parts outside the CDR3, is NAGVMQNPRHLVRRRGQEARLRCSPMKGHSHVYWYRQLPEEGLKFMVYLQKENIIDESGMPKERFSAEFPKEGPSILRIQQVVRGDSAAYFCASSPGSGYTFGSGTRLTVV.

For the CDR3, the DNA is TGTGCCAGCAGCGTAGAGGCGGGGGAAGGACAGCCCCAGCATTTT. It encodes CASSVEAGEGQPQHF. The J gene is TRBJ1-5, the V gene TRBV9, with a possible D match to TRBD1 (5 bases). Germline V lookup: CDR1 SGDLS, CDR2 YYNGEE. Trimming removed 0 bases at V and 7 bases at J, with 14 bases between. The CDR3 extends over 15 amino acids.

J is TRBJ1-2 and V is TRBV30, with D possibly matching TRBD1 (5 bases). Trimming removed 7 bases from V and 7 bases from J, with 25 bases in between. From germline, CDR1 is GTSNPN and CDR2 SVGIG (reference sequence). The CDR3 loop spans 15 amino acids. The CDR3: CAYRTQNGGVRGYTF. The DNA for the CDR3 is TGTGCCTACCGGACCCAGAATGGGGGGGTGCGTGGCTACACCTTC.

In its sample, this clone was seen once. The genes are TRBV19 and TRBJ2-3, with 7 positions matching TRBD2. Germline-derived CDR1 and CDR2 are LNHDA and SQIVND (reference sequence). CDR3 length equals 17 residues. The V gene end was trimmed by 1 base and the J gene end by 2 bases; junction bases not matched to a gene: 9. The DNA of the CDR3 is TGTGCCAGTAGTATAGGCGGGGGACGGAGGGACACAGATACGCAGTATTTT. Amino acid sequence: CASSIGGGRRDTDTQYF.

J is TRBJ2-1 and V is TRBV7-8; D not certain. CDR3 length equals 14 residues. Trimming stripped 1 base from V and 5 bases from J, with 9 bases between. CDR1 is SGHVS, CDR2 FQNEAQ, per germline. CDR3 in DNA: TGTGCCAGCAGCTTAGTCAGCGTAGACAATGAGCAGTTCTTC. Encoded protein: CASSLVSVDNEQFF.

This clone was picked up one time. The chain combines TRBV27 with TRBJ1-5; TRBD1 might be the D (5 bases). Per germline, CDR1 MNHEY and CDR2 SMNVEV (reference sequence). V lost 6 bases and J lost 6, with 15 bases in between. The CDR3 totals 14 residues. The CDR3 nucleotides are TGTGCCAGCAGAAACGGACATAGGAGTCAGCCCCAGCATTTT. It encodes CASRNGHRSQPQHF.

J is TRBJ1-2 and V is TRBV14, with TRBD1 matching over 9 bases. Germline V gene sequence: CDR1 SGHDN, CDR2 FVKESK. V shed 3 bases, J shed 0 bases, and the junction held 2 bases outside the gene matches. This CDR3 has 15 residues. CDR3 protein: CASSHGQGSNYGYTF. CDR3 in DNA: TGTGCCAGCAGCCACGGACAGGGGTCTAACTATGGCTACACCTTC.

The CDR3 loop is CASSYSARDQPQHF. As DNA, the CDR3 is TGTGCCAGCAGTTACTCGGCCAGGGATCAGCCCCAGCATTTT. The chain joins TRBV6-6 to TRBJ1-5; tentative D call: TRBD1 (5 bases). This CDR3 comprises 14 residues. Germline V gene data show CDR1 as MNHNY and CDR2 as SVGAGI (reference sequence). Trimming shortened V by 0 bases and J by 5 bases, and 8 bases separated the two germline ends.

V is TRBV5-1 and J is TRBJ2-3; TRBD2 might be the D (7 bases). V was trimmed by 0 bases and J by 2 bases, leaving 10 bases between them. CDR1 is SGHRS and CDR2 is YFSETQ in the germline V gene. The CDR3 consists of 15 residues. CDR3 coding DNA: TGCGCCAGCAGCTTGGGACGGGGGGCCACAGATACGCAGTATTTT. Translation gives CASSLGRGATDTQYF. Full variable domain (missing parts from reference TRBV5-1 and TRBJ2-3): KAGVTQTPRYLIKTRGQQVTLSCSPISGHRSVSWYQQTPGQGLQFLFEYFSETQRNKGNFPGRFSGRQFSNSRSEMNVSTLELGDSALYLCASSLGRGATDTQYFGPGTRLTVL.

This clone has only one observation. The V gene is TRBV5-1, the J gene TRBJ2-1; D remains ambiguous. The V end was cut by 3 bases, the J end by 6 bases, with 13 bases between. Germline CDR1 reads SGHRS; CDR2 reads YFSETQ. CDR3 size: 14 residues. In DNA, the CDR3 is TGCGCCAGCAGCTCCACCACAGCAAGCAATGAGCAGTTCTTC. Translated: CASSSTTASNEQFF. The full variable domain, in which reference TRBV5-1 and TRBJ2-1 provide the parts outside the CDR3, is KAGVTQTPRYLIKTRGQQVTLSCSPISGHRSVSWYQQTPGQGLQFLFEYFSETQRNKGNFPGRFSGRQFSNSRSEMNVSTLELGDSALYLCASSSTTASNEQFFGPGTRLTVL.

V gene TRBV5-1 combines with J gene TRBJ2-1, with D possibly being TRBD1 (5 bases). The germline gives CDR1 SGHRS, CDR2 YFSETQ. CDR3 length: 15 residues. Trimming pared 2 bases from V and 8 bases from J, leaving 17 bases between. In DNA, the CDR3 is TGCGCCAGCAGCTTCGCGTCAGGGAATGTGGATGAGCAGTTCTTC. It is translated as CASSFASGNVDEQFF.

This sequence joins TRBV6-6 and TRBJ1-1; D gene ambiguous. The ends were cut back, 7 bases at V and 0 bases at J, with 15 bases in the middle. This CDR3 region has 15 residues. CDR1 and CDR2 (germline): MNHNY, SVGAGI (reference sequence). CDR3 DNA sequence: TGTGCCAGCATTGGCGGGCGTGGGATGAACACTGAAGCTTTCTTT. This sequence encodes CASIGGRGMNTEAFF.

The CDR3 DNA follows: TGTGCCAGCAGTTACGGGCAGGCAAACACCGGGGAGCTGTTTTTT. Translating it yields CASSYGQANTGELFF. This chain connects TRBV6-6 to TRBJ2-2; D is uncertain. The germline V gene has CDR1 MNHNY and CDR2 SVGAGI (reference sequence). V lost 2 bases and J lost 2, with 9 bases in between. CDR3 size: 15 residues.

For this clone: A much larger clone differs from this one at a single base, so this may be a read error. V is TRBV5-1 and J is TRBJ2-3; D not resolved. The germline V and J ends were trimmed by 3 bases and 0 bases, with 8 bases remaining between them. Germline loops: CDR1 SGHRS, CDR2 YFSETQ. The CDR3 totals 14 residues. The DNA for the CDR3 is TGCGCCAGCAGCTCAAGCCCTAGCACAGATACGCAGTATTTT. Translated, it gives CASSSSPSTDTQYF.

The V call is TRBV28, the J call TRBJ2-1, with 7 bases aligning to TRBD1. Trimming cost V 2 bases and J 0 bases; bases outside gene matches: 4. Germline V CDR1 and CDR2: MDHEN, SYDVKM. The CDR3 is 16 residues long. CDR3 sequence: CASSLSWDSSYNEQFF. Here the CDR3 DNA reads TGTGCCAGCAGTTTAAGTTGGGACAGCTCCTACAATGAGCAGTTCTTC.

The V and J genes are TRBV5-4 and TRBJ2-2; TRBD1 agrees at 7 bases. Germline assignment: CDR1 SGHNT and CDR2 YYREEE (reference sequence). The CDR3 covers 15 residues. With V trimmed by 4 bases and J by 1 base, 4 bases remained unmatched. The CDR3 loop reads CASSPDRENTGELFF. The CDR3, as DNA: TGTGCCAGCAGCCCCGACAGGGAGAACACCGGGGAGCTGTTTTTT. Complete variable domain (other parts from reference TRBV5-4 and TRBJ2-2): ETGVTQSPTHLIKTRGQQVTLRCSSQSGHNTVSWYQQALGQGPQFIFQYYREEENGRGNFPPRFSGLQFPNYSSELNVNALELDDSALYLCASSPDRENTGELFFGEGSRLTVL.

The genes are TRBV5-1 and TRBJ2-3; 10 positions match TRBD1. The CDR3 sequence is 16 residues long. Germline V gives CDR1 SGHRS, CDR2 YFSETQ. V lost 4 bases to trimming and J lost 7 bases; unmatched junction nucleotides: 12. The CDR3 reads CASSPMTGGLGNTQYF. The CDR3 bases are TGCGCCAGCAGCCCTATGACAGGGGGCTTGGGGAATACGCAGTATTTT.

This rearrangement joins TRBV10-1 to TRBJ2-3; tentatively, D is TRBD2 (6 bases). The CDR3 length is 13 residues. The ends were cut back, 6 bases at V and 2 bases at J, with 9 bases in the middle. Germline values: CDR1 WNHNN, CDR2 SYGVQD (reference sequence). The CDR3 spells CASRGLNTDTQYF. CDR3 DNA: TGCGCCAGCAGAGGACTAAACACAGATACGCAGTATTTT.

The chain joins TRBV4-2 to TRBJ2-5; D perhaps matches TRBD1 (5 bases). Germline lookup yields CDR1 LGHNA and CDR2 YNFKEQ. The CDR3 sequence is 15 residues long. V dropped 0 bases and J dropped 3 bases, with 11 bases sitting between them. CDR3 bases: TGTGCCAGCAGCCAAGATTGGACGGACAAAGAGACCCAGTACTTC. Protein: CASSQDWTDKETQYF.

This clone was detected only a few times. This chain joins TRBV4-1 and TRBJ1-2, with TRBD1 matching over 11 bases. The CDR3 has 17 residues. The V and J ends lost 0 bases and 4 bases, in that order; junction bases with no gene match: 7. Germline V CDR1 and CDR2: MGHRA, YSYEKL. CDR3: CASSQEARTGGIYGYTF. As DNA, the CDR3 is TGCGCCAGCAGCCAAGAGGCCCGGACAGGGGGCATCTATGGCTACACCTTC.

The chain employs TRBV30 and TRBJ2-2; no clear D. V was pared by 1 base and J by 4 bases, with 10 bases between. CDR1 and CDR2 (germline): GTSNPN, SVGIG (reference sequence). This CDR3 comprises 14 residues. CDR3 residues: CAWSGTAVTGELFF. The DNA of the CDR3 is TGTGCCTGGAGTGGCACGGCGGTCACCGGGGAGCTGTTTTTT.

This clone was seen a few times. V is TRBV11-2 and J is TRBJ2-5; 12 bases match TRBD2. The CDR3 is made up of 17 amino acids. CDR1 is SGHAT and CDR2 is FQNNGV in the germline V gene. The trim removed 3 bases at V and 1 base at J, leaving 6 bases unmatched. The CDR3 nucleotides are TGTGCCAGCAGCTTGGCTAGCGGGGGGGTACCCCAAGAGACCCAGTACTTC. This codes for CASSLASGGVPQETQYF.

The rearrangement uses TRBV7-9 and TRBJ1-1; no clear D. Germline values: CDR1 SEHNR, CDR2 FQNEAQ (reference sequence). The CDR3 is 15 residues long. Trimming cost V 5 bases and J 5 bases, with 18 bases left between them. In DNA, the CDR3 is TGTGCCAGCAGCCGGGGTGAGAGGGATCGGACTGAAGCTTTCTTT. Its protein product is CASSRGERDRTEAFF.

The chain employs TRBV5-1 and TRBJ1-2; TRBD1 matches at 9 bases. The CDR3 runs to 19 residues. The germline gives CDR1 SGHRS, CDR2 YFSETQ. With 4 bases clipped from V and 4 bases from J, the junction kept 20 bases outside the gene matches. This CDR3 is CASSHISPGTGLISYGYTF. The CDR3 DNA sequence: TGCGCCAGCAGCCACATATCACCCGGGACAGGGTTGATAAGCTATGGCTACACCTTC.

Concerning this clone: This sample also contains other DNA sequences that code for the same CDR3. The chain couples TRBV5-1 to TRBJ1-1; the match to TRBD1 covers 7 bases. Germline trimming cut 3 bases from V and 0 bases from J; bases unmatched to any gene: 2. Germline V lookup: CDR1 SGHRS, CDR2 YFSETQ. This CDR3 spans 14 amino acids. The CDR3 DNA reads TGCGCCAGCAGCTGGGGACAGCTGAACACTGAAGCTTTCTTT. It yields the protein CASSWGQLNTEAFF.

V and J are TRBV6-6 and TRBJ1-4, with D unclear. There are 14 residues in the CDR3. Germline CDR1 and CDR2: MNHNY and SVGAGI (reference sequence). Between the trimmed V and J ends, which lost 7 bases and 2 bases, there was a span of 11 bases. The CDR3 region has the DNA TGTGCCAGCACGGAGCGGGCTACTAATGAAAAACTGTTTTTT. This codes for CASTERATNEKLFF.

This chain uses TRBV6-5 with TRBJ2-1; D unresolved. Between the trimmed V and J ends, which lost 0 bases and 6 bases, there was a span of 6 bases. The germline gives CDR1 MNHEY, CDR2 SVGAGI. There are 13 residues in the CDR3. The CDR3 DNA follows: TGTGCCAGCAGTTACTCACGCAGCAATGAGCAGTTCTTC. As protein: CASSYSRSNEQFF.

V and J are TRBV5-1 and TRBJ2-3, with 7 positions matching TRBD1. This CDR3 is built from 14 residues. CDR1 and CDR2 from the germline V gene are SGHRS and YFSETQ. V dropped 0 bases and J dropped 4; count of bases not matched to a gene: 2. DNA of the CDR3: TGCGCCAGCAGCTTGGGACAGGGTGCAGATACGCAGTATTTT. Encoded protein: CASSLGQGADTQYF.